Presented here are 4 T cell receptor beta chains from one specimen sequenced in a study of Ad26.COV2.S vaccination and SARS-CoV-2 variants. TCRdb's copy holds only in-frame clones and misses some; the assay was immunoSEQ multiplex PCR. Counted here are 180,000 or so clones, roughly 85% occurring once; the ten biggest clones make up 5.9%. The sample consisted of peripheral blood, taken after recovery from COVID-19. All receptors derive from a human donor who had recovered from COVID-19.

The chain links TRBV10-3 to TRBJ1-3, with D unclear. There are 15 residues in the CDR3. The germline gives CDR1 ENHRY, CDR2 SYGVKD. The V and J ends lost 3 bases and 0 bases respectively, with 9 bases between them. CDR3 protein: CAISDPGSSGNTIYF. The DNA for the CDR3 is TGTGCCATCAGTGACCCCGGGAGCTCTGGAAACACCATATATTTT.

The chain uses TRBV29-1 and TRBJ2-2; the D gene is possibly TRBD1 (7 bases). The CDR3 has 13 residues. Germline assignment: CDR1 SQVTM and CDR2 ANQGSEA. The V and J ends lost 7 bases and 3 bases respectively, with 12 bases between them. CDR3 sequence reads: CSGQGGDTGELFF. CDR3 nucleotides: TGCAGCGGACAGGGAGGCGACACCGGGGAGCTGTTTTTT.

As concerns this clone: An end of the junction does not agree with germline; a read error may underlie this. The chain is built from TRBV27 and TRBJ2-2; D is perhaps TRBD1 (6 bases). Germline V lookup: CDR1 MNHEY, CDR2 SMNVEV (reference sequence). The CDR3 length is 15 residues. In nucleotides, the CDR3 is TGTGCCAGCAAGCCTTGGGACAAAAACACCGGGGAGCCGTTTTTT. This sequence encodes CASKPWDKNTGEPFF.

V is TRBV28 and J is TRBJ2-1, with D tentatively TRBD2 (6 bases). Trimming shortened V by 10 bases and J by 4 bases, and 11 bases separated the two germline ends. Germline lookup yields CDR1 MDHEN and CDR2 SYDVKM. This CDR3 has 12 residues. The CDR3 bases are TGTGCCATCGTCCGGGGGTACAATGAGCAGTTCTTC. This codes for CAIVRGYNEQFF.